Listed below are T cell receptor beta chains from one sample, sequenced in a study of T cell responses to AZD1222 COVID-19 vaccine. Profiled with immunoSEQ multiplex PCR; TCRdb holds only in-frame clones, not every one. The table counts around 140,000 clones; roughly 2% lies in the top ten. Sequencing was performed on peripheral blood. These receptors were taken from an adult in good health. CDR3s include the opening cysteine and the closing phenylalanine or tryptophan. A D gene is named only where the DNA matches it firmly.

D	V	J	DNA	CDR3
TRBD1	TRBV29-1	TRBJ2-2	TGCAGCGTTGAAGTGGGCCAGGGGGCCGGGGAGCTGTTTTTT	CSVEVGQGAGELFF
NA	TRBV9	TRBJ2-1	TGTGCCAGCAGCGTTGGATTCGTGGTAGCGAACGAGCAGTTCTTC	CASSVGFVVANEQFF
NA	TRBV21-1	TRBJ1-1	TGTGCCAGCAGCAAGTTCCGGCCAGGGTTGCCCGAAAATCCGGGCACTGAAGCTTTCTTT	CASSKFRPGLPENPGTEAFF
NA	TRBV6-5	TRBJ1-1	TGTGCCAGCAGTTCAGCAACGAACAGACAAGTAGCTTTCTTT	CASSSATNRQVAFF
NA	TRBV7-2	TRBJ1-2	TGTGCCAGCAGCTACAGGCAGGGAGACTACACCTTC	CASSYRQGDYTF
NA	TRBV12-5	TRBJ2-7	TGTGCTAGTGGTTTTCTCGAGCAGTACTTC	CASGFLEQYF
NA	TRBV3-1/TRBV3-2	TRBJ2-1	TGTGCCAGCAGCCCCGGCGCTGACAATGAGCAGTTCTTC	CASSPGADNEQFF
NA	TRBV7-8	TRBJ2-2	TGTGCCAGCAGCACCCGGGACGCACCGAACACCGGGGAGCTGTTTTTT	CASSTRDAPNTGELFF
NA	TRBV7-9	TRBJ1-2	TGTGCCAGCAGCCACCCCCGGGGGGACCTCTATGGCTACACCTTC	CASSHPRGDLYGYTF
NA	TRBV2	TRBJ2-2	TGTGCCAGCAGTTTGGACAGCCGCGCCGGGGAGCTGTTTTTT	CASSLDSRAGELFF
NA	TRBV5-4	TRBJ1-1	TGTGCCAGCAGCTCGGGCAGGGTAGCTTTCTTT	CASSSGRVAFF
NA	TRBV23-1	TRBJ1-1	TGCGCCAGCAGCCTCCTAGGGGAGGACACTGAAGCTTTCTTT	CASSLLGEDTEAFF
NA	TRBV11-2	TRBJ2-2	TGTGCCAGCAGCTTAGACCGGGACCCCTCCGGGGAGCTGTTTTTT	CASSLDRDPSGELFF
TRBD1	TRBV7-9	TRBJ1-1	TGTGCCAGCAGCGTCCGACAGGGGTCGAACACTGAAGCTTTCTTT	CASSVRQGSNTEAFF
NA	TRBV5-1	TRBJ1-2	TGCGCCAGCAGCTTCGGGATCAATTTGGGCTATGGCTACACCTTC	CASSFGINLGYGYTF
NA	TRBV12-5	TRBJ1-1	TGTGCTTCGGGCTCCGGAGGGGTTCCCACTGAAGCTTTCTTT	CASGSGGVPTEAFF
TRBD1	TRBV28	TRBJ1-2	TGTGCCAGCAGCCCCCCAGGACAGGAAAGTCGGCTTGGCTACACCTTC	CASSPPGQESRLGYTF
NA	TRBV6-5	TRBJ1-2	TGTGCCAGCACCCCGGGGGTAAACTATGGCTACACCTTC	CASTPGVNYGYTF
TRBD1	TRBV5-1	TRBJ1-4	TGCGCCAGCAGCTTCGGACAGGGGAATAATGAAAAACTGTTTTTT	CASSFGQGNNEKLFF
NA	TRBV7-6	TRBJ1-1	TGTGCCAGCAGCTTAGGTCGGAACACTGAAGCTTTCTTT	CASSLGRNTEAFF
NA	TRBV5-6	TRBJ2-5	TGTGCCAGCAGCCCTCCGGGACCGGGGGAGACCCAGTACTTC	CASSPPGPGETQYF
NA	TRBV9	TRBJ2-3	TGTGCCAGCACAGGCGATGGCACAGATACGCAGTATTTT	CASTGDGTDTQYF
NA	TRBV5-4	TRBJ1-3	TGTGCCAGCAGCTTGGAAGGGGTTGGAAACACCATATATTTT	CASSLEGVGNTIYF
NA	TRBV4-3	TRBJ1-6	TGCGCCAGCAGCCAAGAAACGGTAAATTATTCACCCCTCCACTTT	CASSQETVNYSPLHF
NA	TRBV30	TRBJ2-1	TGTGCCTGGAGTGTACAGGTAGAAGGTGAGCAGTTCTTC	CAWSVQVEGEQFF
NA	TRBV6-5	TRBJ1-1	TGTGCCAGCAGTTGGGTGCGGTCTACTGAAGCTTTCTTT	CASSWVRSTEAFF
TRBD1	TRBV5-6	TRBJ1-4	TGTGCCAGCAGCTTGGAGGGCAGGGGGCCAGAAAAACTGTTTTTT	CASSLEGRGPEKLFF
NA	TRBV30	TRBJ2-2	TGTGCCTGGAGTCCCCGGGGGAGGAACACCGGGGAGCTGTTTTTT	CAWSPRGRNTGELFF
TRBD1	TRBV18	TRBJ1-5	TGTGCCAGCTCACCTAGGGGGCTCCCAACCCCCAATCAGCCCCAGCATTTT	CASSPRGLPTPNQPQHF
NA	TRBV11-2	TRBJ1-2	TGTGCCAGCAGCCCCGGGGGTTTACACGGCTACACCTTC	CASSPGGLHGYTF
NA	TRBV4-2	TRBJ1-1	TGTGCCAGCAGCCAAGACAGGGGACACACTGAAGCTTTCTTT	CASSQDRGHTEAFF
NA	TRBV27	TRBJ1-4	TGTGCCAGCAGTTTTATCGGGGGTAAACTGTTTTTT	CASSFIGGKLFF
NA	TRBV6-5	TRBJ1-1	TGTGCCAGCAGCCAAGGACAGGAAGCTTTCTTT	CASSQGQEAFF
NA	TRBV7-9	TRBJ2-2	TGTGCCAGCAGCCCCCGGTACAGTTCGGACACCGGGGAGCTGTTTTTT	CASSPRYSSDTGELFF
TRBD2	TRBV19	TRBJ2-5	TGTGCCAGTAGTTCGCGGGGGCAAGAGACCCAGTACTTC	CASSSRGQETQYF
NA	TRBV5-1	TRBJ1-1	TGCGCCAGCAGTCAGGGTACCACTGAAGCTTTCTTT	CASSQGTTEAFF
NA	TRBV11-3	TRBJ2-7	TGTGCCAGCAGCTTAGGGGTGCGGGAGCAGTACTTC	CASSLGVREQYF
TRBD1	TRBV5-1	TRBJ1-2	TGCGCCAGCAGCTTGTCGACAGGGGGTGTTTATGGCTACACCTTC	CASSLSTGGVYGYTF
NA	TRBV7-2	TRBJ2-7	TGTGCCAGCAGCCCAGTCGAATTACCGGGGGCAGAGCAGTACTTC	CASSPVELPGAEQYF
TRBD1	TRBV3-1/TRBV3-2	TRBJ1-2	TGTGCCAGCAGCCACTCGGCCGGGACAGCGAACTATGGCTACACCTTC	CASSHSAGTANYGYTF
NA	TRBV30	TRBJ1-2	TGTGCCTGGAGTGGGACAGCCTATGGCTACACCTTC	CAWSGTAYGYTF
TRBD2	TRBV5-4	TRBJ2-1	TGTGCCAGCAGCTCCCGACTAGCGGGGGATAATGAGCAGTTCTTC	CASSSRLAGDNEQFF
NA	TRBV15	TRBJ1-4	TGTGCCACCAGCAGCCATGGGAGGGGACGCCTTAATGAAAAACTGTTTTTT	CATSSHGRGRLNEKLFF
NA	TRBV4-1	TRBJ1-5	TGCGCCAGCAGCCAAGATGAGGGCAGCGCTAGCAATCAGCCCCAGCATTTT	CASSQDEGSASNQPQHF
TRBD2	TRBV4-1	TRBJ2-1	TGCGCCAGCAGCCAAGATTATGTCGTCGCCGGGACTAGCGGGGAGCAGTTCTTC	CASSQDYVVAGTSGEQFF
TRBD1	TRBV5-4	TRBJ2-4	TGTGCCAGCAGCTGGGGACAGGGGGCGTCCAAAAACATTCAGTACTTC	CASSWGQGASKNIQYF
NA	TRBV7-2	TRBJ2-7	TGTGCCAGCAGCTTATCTAGCGCCTCCGAGCAGTACTTC	CASSLSSASEQYF
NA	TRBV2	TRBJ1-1	TGTGCCAGCAGTGAGCTGAGGGGGGTGAACACTGAAGCTTTCTTT	CASSELRGVNTEAFF
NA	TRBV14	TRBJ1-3	TGTGCCAGCAGCTCTGGAAACACCATATATTTT	CASSSGNTIYF
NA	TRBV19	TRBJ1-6	TGTGCCAGTAGTCCGCGTCGAGGGGGGACGGATTCACCCCTCCACTTT	CASSPRRGGTDSPLHF
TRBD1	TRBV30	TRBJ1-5	TGTGCCTGGAGTGCCGACAGGGGTTTTGGGCCCCTCCTGGGAAGCAATCAGCCCCAGCATTTT	CAWSADRGFGPLLGSNQPQHF
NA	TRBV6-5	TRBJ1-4	TGTGCCAGCAGTTACTCGAGTTGGGGTGGAAATGAAAAACTGTTTTTT	CASSYSSWGGNEKLFF
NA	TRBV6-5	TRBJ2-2	TGTGCCAGCAGTTCCCCTCGACAGGCCGGGGAGCTGTTTTTT	CASSSPRQAGELFF
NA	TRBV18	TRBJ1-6	TGTGCCAGCTCACCGGGGAATTCACCCCTCCACTTT	CASSPGNSPLHF
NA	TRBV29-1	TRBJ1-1	TGCAGCGCTTACTCGGGTGGCACTGAAGCTTTCTTT	CSAYSGGTEAFF
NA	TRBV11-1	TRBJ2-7	TGTGCCAGCAGCTACTTCGGGCAGTACGAGCAGTACTTC	CASSYFGQYEQYF